The 21 T cell receptor beta chains below were found in one sample sequenced in a study of blood T cells in healthy people across ages. Using a J-beta primer mix together with a sample-barcoded 5' primer, a second PCR was run for about 6 to 11 cycles. Via MiXCR, TCRdb re-called the 5' RACE reads, giving one row per CDR3 protein. The table records over a million distinct CDR3 sequences, 59% of them present only once. The sample taken for sequencing was blood. Every receptor here comes from a man between 18 and 35 years old in good health.

This clonotype is a singleton in its sample. V is TRBV6-1 and J is TRBJ2-7; 9 bases match TRBD2. Per the germline V gene, CDR1 is MNHNS and CDR2 is SASEGT. V shed 7 bases, J shed 3 bases, and the junction held 13 bases outside the gene matches. The CDR3 has 16 residues. CDR3 sequence reads: CASTERLAGTYYEQYF. The CDR3 DNA sequence: TGTGCCAGCACCGAGCGGCTAGCGGGGACTTACTACGAGCAGTACTTC.

The CDR3 loop is CASSPRDGQREKLFF. The CDR3 DNA is TGTGCCAGCAGCCCCCGGGACGGCCAAAGGGAAAAACTGTTTTTT. The rearrangement uses TRBV7-2 and TRBJ1-4; D is possibly TRBD1 (5 bases). Trimming stripped 5 bases from V and 8 bases from J, with 18 bases between. The CDR3 sequence is 15 residues long. Looked up from germline, CDR1 is SGHTA and CDR2 is FQGNSA.

This clonotype was seen more than once but under ten times. The gene calls are TRBV29-1 and TRBJ2-7; tentatively, D is TRBD1 or TRBD2 (5 bases each). This CDR3 is built from 11 residues. Germline assignment: CDR1 SQVTM and CDR2 ANQGSEA. Trimming cost V 6 bases and J 6 bases, with 12 bases left between them. The CDR3 DNA reads TGCAGCGTAGAACGGGGCTCCGAGCAGTACTTC. Protein product: CSVERGSEQYF.

This chain links TRBV24-1 with TRBJ2-1, with 8 nucleotides matching TRBD2. V was pared by 3 bases and J by 3 bases, with 6 bases of the junction left unmatched. The CDR3 is made up of 16 amino acids. Germline V gene sequence: CDR1 KGHDR, CDR2 SFDVKD. DNA for the CDR3: TGTGCCACCAGTGATGCAAGCGGGAGTGGCTACAATGAGCAGTTCTTC. This translates into CATSDASGSGYNEQFF.

About this clonotype: A junction end diverges from the germline sequence, so it may reflect a read error. The chain combines TRBV6-5 with TRBJ1-2, with D perhaps TRBD1 (5 bases). Germline loops: CDR1 MNHEY, CDR2 SVGAGI. The CDR3 extends over 13 amino acids. This CDR3 is CASTDSAYYGYTF. The DNA of the CDR3 is TGTGCCAGCACAGACAGCGCCTACTACGGCTACACCTTC.

This clonotype was detected only a few times. This chain connects TRBV7-2 to TRBJ2-5; D remains ambiguous. CDR3 size: 15 residues. In germline, CDR1 is SGHTA, CDR2 FQGNSA. V lost 1 base to trimming and J lost 4 bases, with 13 bases between them. The CDR3 is CASSLEPGLGETQYF. CDR3 nucleotide sequence: TGTGCCAGCAGCTTAGAGCCGGGTCTAGGAGAGACCCAGTACTTC.

This clonotype was recorded at least ten times. The rearrangement uses TRBV12-3 or TRBV12-4 and TRBJ2-3; D is possibly TRBD2 (6 bases). The CDR3 sequence is 15 residues long. Trimming stripped 3 bases from V and 6 bases from J, with 16 bases between. As DNA, the CDR3 is TGTGCCAGCAGTTTTTCGCGGGGCCCTGGGGATACGCAGTATTTT. Protein: CASSFSRGPGDTQYF.

This clonotype was found a few times. V gene TRBV12-3 or TRBV12-4 combines with J gene TRBJ1-2; 9 bases map to TRBD1. The trim removed 7 bases at V and 6 bases at J, leaving 9 bases unmatched. The CDR3 runs 14 residues. The CDR3 region has the DNA TGTGCCAGCACTACTACAGGGGGCGAGGATGGCTACACCTTC. As protein: CASTTTGGEDGYTF.

The chain uses TRBV4-1 and TRBJ1-1; D is unresolved. CDR1 and CDR2 (germline): MGHRA, YSYEKL. The V gene lost 5 bases and the J gene lost 1 base, with 8 bases spanning the gap. The CDR3 contains 13 residues. The chain's CDR3 is CASSKTTNTEAFF. CDR3 nucleotides: TGCGCCAGCAGCAAAACGACGAACACTGAAGCTTTCTTT.

This clonotype has at least ten counts. This chain links TRBV29-1 with TRBJ2-1; D might be TRBD2 (6 bases). Trimming removed 7 bases at V and 4 bases at J, with 17 bases between. The CDR3 is made up of 14 amino acids. CDR1 is SQVTM and CDR2 is ANQGSEA in the germline V gene. CDR3 loop: CSGSGTRVYNEQFF. The DNA of the CDR3 is TGCAGCGGGTCCGGGACTCGAGTTTACAATGAGCAGTTCTTC.

At least ten counts were recorded for this clonotype. The rearrangement uses TRBV20-1 and TRBJ1-4, with D possibly matching TRBD1 (5 bases). V lost 1 base and J 6 bases, leaving 12 bases between the germline ends. The germline CDR1 and CDR2 sequences are DFQATT and SNEGSKA (reference sequence). The CDR3 sequence is 14 residues long. In DNA, the CDR3 is TGCAGTGCTAGAGGGGGCAGGGAACATGAAAAACTGTTTTTT. Its protein product is CSARGGREHEKLFF.

The chain employs TRBV12-3 or TRBV12-4 and TRBJ2-4; no reliable D call. The DNA end lines up better with TRBJ2-7; the J call may be wrong. The CDR3 totals 13 residues. CDR3 loop: CASSLHRAYEQYF. The CDR3 DNA sequence: TGTGCCAGCAGTTTGCACAGAGCATACGAGCAGTACTTC.

The rearrangement links TRBV7-9 to TRBJ2-3; TRBD2 matches 7 bases. Germline trimming cut 7 bases from V and 1 base from J; bases unmatched to any gene: 2. The CDR3 spans 13 residues. The germline CDR1 and CDR2 sequences are SEHNR and FQNEAQ (reference sequence). CDR3 in amino acids: CASNGRGTDTQYF. CDR3 in DNA: TGTGCCAGCAATGGGAGGGGCACAGATACGCAGTATTTT.

This clonotype was detected a few times. The gene calls are TRBV7-8 and TRBJ2-4; D remains ambiguous. Germline loops: CDR1 SGHVS, CDR2 FQNEAQ. The CDR3 length is 16 residues. The V end lost 5 bases, the J end lost 1 base, and 15 bases lay between the germline ends. The DNA for the CDR3 is TGTGCCAGCAGCCCATACTCCCCGTTCGCCAAAAACATTCAGTACTTC. Protein product: CASSPYSPFAKNIQYF.

CDR3 amino acids: CASSYSGSVLYEQYF. CDR3 sequence (DNA): TGTGCCAGCAGTTACTCAGGCAGTGTACTCTACGAGCAGTACTTC. This chain connects TRBV6-5 to TRBJ2-7; D is ambiguous. CDR1 MNHEY and CDR2 SVGAGI come from the germline V gene. CDR3 length equals 15 residues. V shed 0 bases and J shed 3 bases, with 12 bases lying between them.

V gene TRBV10-3 combines with J gene TRBJ1-5; 7 bases map to TRBD1. Germline loops: CDR1 ENHRY, CDR2 SYGVKD. The CDR3 spans 16 residues. Unmatched junction bases numbered 8, after V lost 2 bases and J lost 4 bases. The CDR3 here is CAISEGPQQGNQPQHF. The CDR3 DNA reads as TGTGCCATCAGTGAGGGGCCCCAACAGGGGAATCAGCCCCAGCATTTT.

This clonotype is a singleton in its sample. Here the CDR3 reads CASSYRQTSGEFGQFF. The CDR3 region has the DNA TGTGCCAGCAGTTACCGTCAGACTAGCGGGGAATTTGGGCAGTTCTTC. The rearrangement joins TRBV6-5 to TRBJ2-1, with 11 bases matching TRBD2. Trimming at V came to 2 bases and at J to 12 bases, leaving 12 bases not matched to a gene. Germline assignment: CDR1 MNHEY and CDR2 SVGAGI. The CDR3 is made up of 16 amino acids.

This rearrangement joins TRBV6-2 or TRBV6-3 to TRBJ2-1; the D gene is possibly TRBD1 (6 bases). The germline CDR1 and CDR2 sequences are MNHEY and SVGEGT. The CDR3 has 15 amino acids. Deletions cut 5 bases from V and 9 bases from J, with 20 bases between. CDR3 in amino acids: CASSTPTGIEGEQFF. The CDR3 coding sequence is TGTGCCAGCAGTACACCAACAGGGATCGAGGGTGAGCAGTTCTTC.

V is TRBV11-2 and J is TRBJ2-7; weak D call: TRBD2 (5 bases). This CDR3 is built from 14 residues. V gave up 0 bases and J gave up 7 bases, with 13 bases separating them. CDR1 is SGHAT, CDR2 FQNNGV, per germline. The CDR3 DNA reads TGTGCCAGCAGCTTAGATCGAGGGTTGGATGAGCAGTACTTC. This sequence encodes CASSLDRGLDEQYF.

V is TRBV6-2 or TRBV6-3 and J is TRBJ2-5; 8 nucleotides line up with TRBD2. The J call is doubtful: the DNA matches TRBJ2-7 better. Germline CDR1 is MNHEY and CDR2 is SVGEGT. This CDR3 is 16 amino acids long. CDR3 region: CASSYSLSGGSYEQYF. Written as DNA, the CDR3 is TGTGCCAGCAGTTACTCCTTGAGCGGGGGCTCCTACGAGCAGTACTTC.

This clonotype was detected a few times. V gene TRBV20-1 combines with J gene TRBJ2-1; TRBD2 aligns across 7 bases. J gave up 4 bases and V 6 bases, and 12 bases lay outside the gene matches. This CDR3 spans 15 amino acids. CDR1 is DFQATT, CDR2 SNEGSKA, per germline (reference sequence). The CDR3 coding sequence is TGCAGTGCCCCTATTGGGAGGGCCGGGTACAATGAGCAGTTCTTC. Its protein product is CSAPIGRAGYNEQFF.